This passage covers 26 T cell receptor beta chains from one sample sequenced in a study of T cell responses to AZD1222 COVID-19 vaccine. Sequencing used immunoSEQ multiplex PCR; TCRdb keeps in-frame clones, though not all of them. This table has 75,000 to 100,000 clones, 80% to 90% appearing once. The specimen was peripheral blood, collected on day 0 of AZD1222 vaccination. Source of these receptors: an adult in good health.

This clone occurred a few times. The gene calls are TRBV10-1 and TRBJ1-1, with 7 bases matching TRBD1. The ends lost 3 bases at V and 4 bases at J; junction bases unmatched: 5. The CDR3 spans 14 residues. Germline loops: CDR1 WNHNN, CDR2 SYGVQD (reference sequence). This CDR3 reads CASSEGTVGTEAFF. The CDR3 DNA follows: TGCGCCAGCAGTGAAGGGACAGTGGGCACTGAAGCTTTCTTT.

The chain carries TRBV3-1 (or the pseudogene TRBV3-2) and TRBJ1-6; no firm D call. Germline-derived CDR1 and CDR2 are LGHDT and YNNKEL (reference sequence). V lost 1 base and J 8 bases, leaving 9 bases between the germline ends. The CDR3 has 14 amino acids. The CDR3 nucleotides read TGTGCCAGCAGCCAAGTCGTCGGAGATTCACCCCTCCACTTT. It encodes CASSQVVGDSPLHF.

This sequence joins TRBV4-2 and TRBJ2-3, with TRBD1 matching over 7 bases. Germline V gives CDR1 LGHNA, CDR2 YNFKEQ. V shed 2 bases and J 2 bases; nucleotides not matched to a gene: 16. CDR3 size: 19 residues. In DNA, the CDR3 is TGTGCCAGCAGCCAAATGTCGCGAGGGTGGGACAGCAACACAGATACGCAGTATTTT. Translated: CASSQMSRGWDSNTDTQYF.

V gene TRBV25-1 combines with J gene TRBJ1-4; D is undetermined. The V gene's germline CDR1 is MGHDK and CDR2 SYGVNS. The CDR3 has 13 amino acids. The germline V and J ends were trimmed by 4 bases and 6 bases, with 9 bases remaining between them. Here the CDR3 DNA reads TGTGCCAGCAGTGCGGGGTCCGATGAAAAACTGTTTTTT. This gives the protein CASSAGSDEKLFF.

This clone was seen just once. J is TRBJ1-6 and V is TRBV5-1; 8 bases align to TRBD1. Trimming at V came to 5 bases and at J to 8 bases, leaving 12 bases not matched to a gene. The CDR3 contains 16 residues. CDR1 is SGHRS, CDR2 YFSETQ, per germline. CDR3 sequence: CASSWTGPAQDSPLHF. In DNA form, the CDR3 reads TGCGCCAGCAGTTGGACAGGGCCAGCCCAAGATTCACCCCTCCACTTT.

The rearrangement joins TRBV23-1 to TRBJ1-5, with D possibly matching TRBD1 (5 bases). TRBV23-1 is recorded as an ORF, its role being uncertain. Trimming took off 8 bases at V and 3 bases at J, with 14 bases between the two ends. The CDR3 spans 14 residues. Here the CDR3 DNA reads TGCGCCAGCTACCTCGCGGGGCACAATCAGCCCCAGCATTTT. This gives the protein CASYLAGHNQPQHF.

This clone was detected only once. One end of the junction fails to match germline, which may point to a read error. V and J are TRBV7-2 and TRBJ2-7; a possible D gene is TRBD2 (6 bases). CDR3 length equals 15 residues. Germline CDR1 and CDR2: SGHTA and FQGNSA. CDR3: CVSSISGDLSYEQYF. Written as DNA, the CDR3 is TGTGTCAGCAGCATTAGCGGCGATCTTTCCTACGAGCAGTACTTC.

The rearrangement uses TRBV6-5 and TRBJ1-2; D uncertain. V lost 6 bases and J 4 bases, leaving 6 bases between the germline ends. Germline assignment: CDR1 MNHEY and CDR2 SVGAGI. This CDR3 is built from 11 residues. The CDR3 DNA sequence: TGTGCCAGCAGCGACTTCTATGGCTACACCTTC. Protein sequence: CASSDFYGYTF.

This clone was seen at least ten times. The genes are TRBV10-1 and TRBJ2-7; 8 bases line up with TRBD2. V trimming: 6 bases; J trimming: 2 bases; junction bases outside the gene matches: 12. CDR3 length: 16 residues. Germline V CDR1 and CDR2: WNHNN, SYGVQD (reference sequence). CDR3 sequence (DNA): TGCGCCAGCAGAACTCTCGAAGCGGGAGTTACCTACGAGCAGTACTTC. This sequence encodes CASRTLEAGVTYEQYF.

The V call is TRBV3-1 (or the pseudogene TRBV3-2), the J call TRBJ2-2; D call uncertain. The V and J ends lost 0 bases and 1 base respectively, with 12 bases between them. From germline, CDR1 is LGHDT and CDR2 YNNKEL (reference sequence). This CDR3 is built from 17 residues. In nucleotides, the CDR3 is TGTGCCAGCAGCCAAGATAAGGGTGAGCGGAACACCGGGGAGCTGTTTTTT. This sequence encodes CASSQDKGERNTGELFF.

This chain joins TRBV19 and TRBJ1-1; 10 nucleotides line up with TRBD1. The germline CDR1 and CDR2 sequences are LNHDA and SQIVND (reference sequence). The trim removed 10 bases at V and 7 bases at J, leaving 15 bases unmatched. CDR3 length: 15 amino acids. In nucleotides, the CDR3 is TGTGCCACCCGCGGGCGGGACAGGGGAACAGGTGAAGCTTTCTTT. It translates to CATRGRDRGTGEAFF.

The chain links TRBV6-5 to TRBJ2-2; TRBD1 matches at 7 bases. The germline V gene encodes CDR1 MNHEY and CDR2 SVGAGI. V shed 7 bases and J 4 bases; nucleotides not matched to a gene: 9. This CDR3 comprises 15 residues. The chain's CDR3 is CASTKDRVVTGELFF. The CDR3 bases are TGTGCCAGCACTAAAGACAGGGTAGTCACCGGGGAGCTGTTTTTT.

The chain couples TRBV2 to TRBJ2-7; D remains ambiguous. The V gene lost 8 bases and the J gene lost 0 bases, with 17 bases spanning the gap. Germline V gene lookup returns CDR1 SNHLY and CDR2 FYNNEI. The CDR3 is 15 amino acids. CDR3 in amino acids: CASSGSTGISYEQYF. CDR3 sequence (DNA): TGTGCCAGCTCCGGATCAACCGGCATCTCCTACGAGCAGTACTTC.

The CDR3 loop is CASSLDSGASGLQFF. DNA for the CDR3: TGCGCCAGCAGCTTGGATAGCGGAGCCTCGGGTTTGCAGTTCTTC. The V call is TRBV5-1, the J call TRBJ2-1, with D possibly matching TRBD2 (6 bases). V gave up 0 bases and J gave up 12 bases, with 19 bases separating them. Germline values: CDR1 SGHRS, CDR2 YFSETQ. The CDR3 runs to 15 residues. The full variable domain, its missing parts supplied by reference TRBV5-1 and TRBJ2-1, is KAGVTQTPRYLIKTRGQQVTLSCSPISGHRSVSWYQQTPGQGLQFLFEYFSETQRNKGNFPGRFSGRQFSNSRSEMNVSTLELGDSALYLCASSLDSGASGLQFFGPGTRLTVL.

CDR3 sequence: CASSKCRGRDWELFF. CDR3 DNA: TGTGCCAGCAGCAAGTGCAGGGGGAGGGACTGGGAGCTGTTTTTT. V is TRBV21-1 and J is TRBJ2-2. TRBV21-1 is tagged as a pseudogene. The CDR3 contains 15 residues.

The V gene is TRBV7-9, the J gene TRBJ2-1, with TRBD1 as a possible D gene (6 bases). Trimming shortened V by 5 bases and J by 0 bases, and 11 bases separated the two germline ends. This CDR3 has 15 amino acids. From germline, CDR1 is SEHNR and CDR2 FQNEAQ (reference sequence). CDR3 sequence (DNA): TGTGCCAGCAGCCTGACAGGAGACTCCTACAATGAGCAGTTCTTC. This sequence encodes CASSLTGDSYNEQFF.

This rearrangement joins TRBV30 to TRBJ1-5; D gene unclear. The CDR3 loop spans 14 amino acids. Germline CDR1 reads GTSNPN; CDR2 reads SVGIG (reference sequence). Trimming pared 5 bases from V and 0 bases from J, leaving 11 bases between. The CDR3 region has the DNA TGTGCCTGGGGGCTAGGGAATAGCAATCAGCCCCAGCATTTT. This sequence encodes CAWGLGNSNQPQHF. The whole variable domain, remainder taken from reference TRBV30 and TRBJ1-5, is SQTIHQWPATLVQPVGSPLSLECTVEGTSNPNLYWYRQAAGRGLQLLFYSVGIGQISSEVPQNLSASRPQDRQFILSSKKLLLSDSGFYLCAWGLGNSNQPQHFGDGTRLSIL.

The V gene is TRBV4-2, the J gene TRBJ1-2; D unresolved. Per germline, CDR1 LGHNA and CDR2 YNFKEQ. With 0 bases removed from V and 1 base from J, the gap between germline ends came to 12 bases. The CDR3 runs to 16 residues. The CDR3 reads CASSQDPAGNNYGYTF. As DNA, the CDR3 is TGTGCCAGCAGCCAAGATCCGGCAGGAAATAACTATGGCTACACCTTC.

V is TRBV7-2 and J is TRBJ1-5; D remains unclear. CDR1 and CDR2 (germline): SGHTA, FQGNSA. V was shortened by 5 bases and J by 5 bases, with 13 bases between the two germline ends. CDR3 length: 14 residues. This CDR3 reads CASSPYGRHQPQHF. Written as DNA, the CDR3 is TGTGCCAGCAGCCCCTATGGGCGACATCAGCCCCAGCATTTT. The full variable domain, in which reference TRBV7-2 and TRBJ1-5 provide the parts outside the CDR3, is GAGVSQSPSNKVTEKGKDVELRCDPISGHTALYWYRQSLGQGLEFLIYFQGNSAPDKSGLPSDRFSAERTGGSVSTLTIQRTQQEDSAVYLCASSPYGRHQPQHFGDGTRLSIL.

This clone has more than one count but fewer than ten. The chain carries TRBV9 and TRBJ2-2; D gene unclear. Germline lookup yields CDR1 SGDLS and CDR2 YYNGEE. The CDR3 covers 17 residues. Trimming took off 0 bases at V and 2 bases at J, with 14 bases between the two ends. This chain's CDR3 is CASSVGPAKTNTGELFF. The CDR3 DNA reads as TGTGCCAGCAGCGTAGGCCCAGCGAAAACTAACACCGGGGAGCTGTTTTTT.

The chain recombines TRBV14 with TRBJ2-7; no clear D. Per the germline V gene, CDR1 is SGHDN and CDR2 is FVKESK. The CDR3 sequence is 13 residues long. The V gene lost 3 bases and the J gene lost 2 bases, with 8 bases spanning the gap. The CDR3 region is CASSQNEPYEQYF. CDR3 DNA sequence: TGTGCCAGCAGCCAGAACGAGCCCTACGAGCAGTACTTC.

This clone appeared once. The V and J genes are TRBV7-6 and TRBJ1-3; no definite D call. Germline V gives CDR1 SGHVS, CDR2 FNYEAQ. The CDR3 extends over 13 amino acids. V dropped 1 base and J dropped 1 base, with 2 bases sitting between them. The CDR3 nucleotides read TGTGCCAGCAGCTTAGGTTCTGGAAACACCATATATTTT. It codes for CASSLGSGNTIYF. The entire variable domain, with the rest obtained from reference TRBV7-6 and TRBJ1-3, is as follows: GAGVSQSPRYKVTKRGQDVALRCDPISGHVSLYWYRQALGQGPEFLTYFNYEAQQDKSGLPNDRFSAERPEGSISTLTIQRTEQRDSAMYRCASSLGSGNTIYFGEGSWLTVV.

The chain is built from TRBV7-9 and TRBJ1-4; no clear D. The V end was cut by 5 bases, the J end by 8 bases, with 15 bases between. CDR3 length equals 14 residues. Germline lookup yields CDR1 SEHNR and CDR2 FQNEAQ (reference sequence). For the CDR3, the DNA is TGTGCCAGCAGCCGTAGTATATCCCGCGAAAAACTGTTTTTT. Amino acid sequence: CASSRSISREKLFF.

CDR3: CASSRYRGANYGYTF. In nucleotides, the CDR3 is TGTGCCAGCAGCCGTTACAGGGGAGCCAACTATGGCTACACCTTC. J is TRBJ1-2 and V is TRBV3-1 (or the pseudogene TRBV3-2); TRBD1 aligns across 7 bases. Trimming at V came to 4 bases and at J to 2 bases, leaving 7 bases not matched to a gene. The CDR3 is made up of 15 amino acids. CDR1 and CDR2 (germline): LGHDT, YNNKEL (reference sequence).

The rearrangement joins TRBV27 to TRBJ1-2; D gene uncertain. CDR1 and CDR2 (germline): MNHEY, SMNVEV (reference sequence). V lost 3 bases and J 2 bases, leaving 16 bases between the germline ends. The CDR3 contains 16 residues. CDR3 in amino acids: CASSLRSVSENYGYTF. CDR3 nucleotide sequence: TGTGCCAGCAGTTTGAGGTCGGTCAGTGAAAACTATGGCTACACCTTC.

V is TRBV29-1 and J is TRBJ2-5; D is unclear. The V gene lost 4 bases and the J gene lost 0 bases, with 6 bases spanning the gap. From germline, CDR1 is SQVTM and CDR2 ANQGSEA. The CDR3 spans 12 residues. CDR3 in amino acids: CSVVGHQETQYF. The CDR3 coding sequence is TGCAGCGTTGTAGGCCACCAAGAGACCCAGTACTTC.